This TCR beta chain was obtained from a study of PD-L1 blockade in urothelial cancer (dated by TCRdb to the late 2010s). Looking at the study overall: All patients started therapy in about 2014 and received atezolizumab 1,200 mg intravenously every 3 weeks. Twenty-five of 29 patients were identified as males with urothelial cancer of bladder origin, and a prior smoking history was reported by 18 of 29 patients. Patients had an ECOG performance status of 0 or 1 and had received between 0 and 3 prior chemotherapy regimens. Blood samples were analyzed at 3 weeks after treatment start (second dose) and at 6 weeks after treatment start. Blood samples gave a median of around 130,000 T cells and approximately 80,000 unique TCRs, with a median clonality of 0.080. The study was an exploratory multi-omic analysis of somatic, immune and clinical correlates of response to PD-L1 blockade with atezolizumab in urothelial cancer. Pretreatment tumor samples, along with matched peripheral blood serially collected before and after atezolizumab treatment, were subjected to TCR sequencing. Durable clinical benefit meant progression-free survival longer than 6 months, and TCR features were also tested against progression-free and overall survival. In the same patients, pretreatment tumors underwent whole exome sequencing and RNA sequencing in addition to TCR sequencing. Under 10 patients reached durable clinical benefit, while roughly 22 patients did not. Under 30 patients had pretreatment blood TCR-seq, approximately 24 had at least one posttreatment blood collection, and approximately 24 had tumor TCR-seq.

Each PCR received spiked-in synthetic TCR analog templates so that absolute template abundance could be estimated from read counts. The immunoSEQ assay was used to amplify TCRbeta CDR3 regions from genomic DNA with bias-controlled V and J gene primers. Sequencing of rearranged TCRbeta segments was performed at approximately 20X coverage. The source study handled its data this way. Clustering was used to correct sequencing errors, and CDR3s were annotated against IMGT to assign V, D and J genes. Downstream analyses used only productive TCRbeta rearrangements and left out out-of-frame or stop-codon sequences. Clonality was computed as one minus Shannon entropy normalized by the log of the number of unique productive sequences. Clones differing between time points or between blood and tumor were identified using Fisher's exact test with Benjamini-Hochberg correction, with an adjusted p below 0.01 applied as the threshold. TCRdb took this table from immuneACCESS and kept in-frame rearrangements with V and J called. Such tables lack part of the clones; where checked against another copy, unresolved V genes explain under half of the gap, and the rest is unexplained. D and trimming come from the DNA, and the V and J calls and clone size come from that table. The sample yields tens of thousands of clones; more than 70% were counted once. Clones ranked in the top ten supply roughly 2.5% of the sample.

The paper as a whole reports these results and caveats: At 3 weeks after the start of treatment, tumor-associated TCR clones in peripheral blood had expanded more in patients with durable benefit (n ≈ 20, p = 0.022). Because the sample size was small (n of about 27) and many of the analyses were exploratory, the results are meant to be hypothesis-generating. Improved progression-free and overall survival was found to be associated with pretreatment peripheral blood TCR clonality below the median.

Per the publication, the time point label means: peripheral blood 6 weeks after treatment start. The cohort comprised approximately 30 patients with locally advanced or metastatic urothelial carcinoma treated at Memorial Sloan Kettering on a trial protocol. Peripheral blood mononuclear cells were collected pretreatment and during treatment, at between 1 and 8 total time points per patient. The Qiagen DNeasy Blood extraction kit was used to purify genomic DNA from total PBMCs and tumor samples. PBMCs were collected pretreatment and during treatment, and were isolated and stored as previously described. The CDR3 contains 17 residues, cysteine and phenylalanine counted. Just CDR3 DNA is preserved here, 51 bases in frame from base 1. From V the trimming removes 4 bases and from J it removes 1 base, while the gene matches leave 9 bases of the junction unaccounted for. CDR1 SGHRS and CDR2 YFSETQ are derived from the germline V gene.

On this clone: This receptor's antigen is unknown. Base qualities are not at hand, and no much larger clone is one base apart.

The chain uses TRBV5-1 and TRBJ2-5, and TRBD2 aligns with 11 junction nucleotides. The sequence was collected from a man in his fifties or sixties with urothelial cancer. Sequenced here: PBMCs, sampled around atezolizumab (anti-PD-L1) treatment. The DNA reads as follows: TGCGCCAGCAGCCCCCCGGGGCTAGCGGGGGGCCAAGAGACCCAGTACTTC. Its coded protein is CASSPPGLAGGQETQYF. The entire variable domain, with the stretches around the CDR3 drawn from the reference TRBV5-1 and TRBJ2-5 proteins, is KAGVTQTPRYLIKTRGQQVTLSCSPISGHRSVSWYQQTPGQGLQFLFEYFSETQRNKGNFPGRFSGRQFSNSRSEMNVSTLELGDSALYLCASSPPGLAGGQETQYFGPGTRLLVL.